This passage covers 12 T cell receptor beta chains from one sample sequenced in a study of PD-L1 blockade in urothelial cancer. Data came from immunoSEQ multiplex PCR; TCRdb stores just in-frame clones and leaves some out. This sample carries more than 90,000 clones, about nine tenths of them seen once, and the ten largest clones take roughly 2%. Time point meaning: pretreatment peripheral blood. The material was PBMCs, obtained around atezolizumab (anti-PD-L1) treatment. The receptor set was obtained from a man between 60 and 75 years old with urothelial cancer.

The CDR3 spells CASSQLAGGIGTQYF. The DNA for the CDR3 is TGTGCCAGCAGCCAGCTAGCGGGAGGCATTGGGACCCAGTACTTC. The V and J genes are TRBV14 and TRBJ2-5; 11 positions agree with TRBD2. Germline V gives CDR1 SGHDN, CDR2 FVKESK. Trimming cost V 3 bases and J 7 bases; bases outside gene matches: 7. The CDR3 consists of 15 residues.

For the CDR3, the DNA is TGTGCCAGCAGTCGGACAGTAGAGGAAAAACTGTTTTTT. Its protein is CASSRTVEEKLFF. The genes are TRBV6-5 and TRBJ1-4; D perhaps matches TRBD1 (6 bases). The V gene's germline CDR1 is MNHEY and CDR2 SVGAGI. The CDR3 runs 13 residues. Trimming left V 5 bases short and J 8 bases short, with 12 bases between.

The chain joins TRBV7-9 to TRBJ2-1; a possible D gene is TRBD1 (7 bases). Trimming pared 5 bases from V and 8 bases from J, leaving 13 bases between. The CDR3 spans 13 residues. Germline-derived CDR1 and CDR2 are SEHNR and FQNEAQ (reference sequence). DNA of the CDR3: TGTGCCAGCAGCGAATCCAGGGGGGATGAGCAGTTCTTC. Residues: CASSESRGDEQFF.

The CDR3 nucleotides are TGTGCCAGCAGCCCCCGATTGGCCCCCGCTGACAATGAGCAGTTCTTC. Protein: CASSPRLAPADNEQFF. The rearrangement uses TRBV11-2 and TRBJ2-1; D remains ambiguous. The CDR3 is 16 amino acids. Germline CDR1 is SGHAT and CDR2 is FQNNGV. V was clipped by 5 bases and J by 5 bases, with 19 bases between them. Combining the CDR3 with reference TRBV11-2 and TRBJ2-1 gives the whole variable domain EAGVAQSPRYKIIEKRQSVAFWCNPISGHATLYWYQQILGQGPKLLIQFQNNGVVDDSQLPKDRFSAERLKGVDSTLKIQPAKLEDSAVYLCASSPRLAPADNEQFFGPGTRLTVL.

The chain joins TRBV5-6 to TRBJ2-1; TRBD1 matches at 7 bases. Germline-derived CDR1 and CDR2 are SGHDT and YYEEEE. The CDR3 is 18 amino acids. Trimming took 3 bases from V and 5 from J; bases not matched to a gene: 17. The CDR3 DNA sequence: TGTGCCAGCAGCTCCCCAATGGGGGACCCGACAGGGAACAATGAGCAGTTCTTC. The encoded protein is CASSSPMGDPTGNNEQFF.

This chain connects TRBV6-5 to TRBJ2-5, with 8 bases aligning to TRBD2. Per germline, CDR1 MNHEY and CDR2 SVGAGI. J gave up 5 bases and V 0 bases, and 8 bases lay outside the gene matches. CDR3 length: 16 residues. The DNA of the CDR3 is TGTGCCAGCAGTTACTCGGGGCGGGAGGCCGGGGAGACCCAGTACTTC. Translated, it gives CASSYSGREAGETQYF.

The chain carries TRBV6-1 and TRBJ2-5; D is perhaps TRBD2 (6 bases). Trimming left V 3 bases short and J 5 bases short, with 13 bases between. Germline V gives CDR1 MNHNS, CDR2 SASEGT. The CDR3 contains 14 residues. Here the CDR3 DNA reads TGTGCCAGCAGTGAGTCCTCAGGGAGGGAGACCCAGTACTTC. Amino acids: CASSESSGRETQYF.

This chain links TRBV30 with TRBJ2-7; maybe TRBD1 (5 bases). The ends were cut back, 4 bases at V and 1 base at J, with 8 bases in the middle. CDR1 GTSNPN and CDR2 SVGIG come from the germline V gene (reference sequence). The CDR3 loop spans 12 amino acids. CDR3 DNA: TGTGCCTGGAACCAGGGTTCCTACGAGCAGTACTTC. Protein sequence: CAWNQGSYEQYF.

The rearrangement joins TRBV20-1 to TRBJ2-7; 8 bases are a match to TRBD1. Losses at the gene ends were 5 bases for V and 5 bases for J; bases not matched to a gene: 2. Per the germline V gene, CDR1 is DFQATT and CDR2 is SNEGSKA (reference sequence). This CDR3 is 11 amino acids long. The chain's CDR3 is CSAQGAHEQYF. DNA for the CDR3: TGCAGTGCTCAGGGGGCCCACGAGCAGTACTTC.

The chain carries TRBV18 and TRBJ1-5; 9 bases fit TRBD1. The CDR3 runs to 17 residues. Germline V CDR1 and CDR2: KGHSH, LQKENI. J gave up 2 bases and V 2 bases, and 7 bases lay outside the gene matches. The CDR3 DNA reads TGTGCCAGCTCACCAGGGACAGGGTTGGGGGGCAATCAGCCCCAGCATTTT. This encodes CASSPGTGLGGNQPQHF.

This clone showed up just once. The chain is built from TRBV2 and TRBJ1-2, with D perhaps TRBD1 (6 bases). The CDR3 extends over 13 amino acids. Looked up from germline, CDR1 is SNHLY and CDR2 is FYNNEI. The CDR3 DNA sequence: TGTGGGTCCGGCAGGGGTGTCGACTATGGCTACACCTTC. Protein product: CGSGRGVDYGYTF.

The CDR3 DNA reads as TGTGCCAGCTCACCAGTGACGGGGCAAGAGACCCAGTACTTC. Translating it yields CASSPVTGQETQYF. The chain employs TRBV18 and TRBJ2-5; tentative D call: TRBD2 (5 bases). CDR1 is KGHSH, CDR2 LQKENI, per germline. V shed 2 bases and J shed 2 bases, with 9 bases lying between them. The CDR3 sequence is 14 residues long.